The present T cell receptor beta chain was sequenced within a study of cytomegalovirus exposure and HLA in healthy donors. Note on this clone: The junction shows a germline mismatch at one end, possibly a read error.

13 Jbeta primers and 60 Vbeta primers were used for the PCR. TCRdb's table, derived via immunoSEQ multiplex PCR, lists solely in-frame clones and lacks some. Among roughly 120,000 clones listed, 73% were seen once. Germline CDR1 is MGHRA and CDR2 is YSYEKL. This CDR3 is 14 amino acids long. Sample: PBMCs. V is TRBV4-1 and J is TRBJ2-3; 11 bases are shared with TRBD2. The clonotype was recovered from a man in his forties in good health and CMV-seronegative. CDR3 sequence (DNA): TGCGCCAGCAGTTCGACTAGCGGGGAGCCCCTTGGCGCGTTT. Its protein is CASSSTSGEPLGAF.